This note documents a single TCR beta chain sequence. Its antigen remains unidentified. This sample was taken from a study of post-analysis software for immune sequencing data. Study details: The patients showed relapsing-remitting, secondary progressive and progressive-relapsing multiple sclerosis courses.

Unique molecular identifiers tagged the TCR beta cDNA libraries. From the PCR reads, TCRdb called clonotypes with MiXCR, one entry per CDR3 protein. Of hundreds of thousands of distinct CDR3 sequences in the sample, 55% to 70% were seen once. Study-level findings and limits: In patients, about five TRBV segments were more frequent than in controls, with TRBV5-6, TRBV5-1 and TRBV20-1 among them. Batch-matched samples strongly co-clustered by F measure. The normalized Chao1 diversity of multiple sclerosis patients was significantly lower than that of controls.

The V and J ends lost 4 bases and 1 base, in that order; junction bases with no gene match: 15. The CDR3 sequence is 18 residues long. CDR1 and CDR2 from the germline V gene are SGHRS and YFSETQ. Sequenced material: blood. The receptor's source is a girl under 10 years old with multiple sclerosis. The chain joins TRBV5-1 to TRBJ2-5; 8 bases match TRBD2. The CDR3 region is CASSLIPGGGPIQETQYF. The DNA of the CDR3 is TGCGCCAGCAGCCTCATTCCTGGCGGGGGGCCCATCCAAGAGACCCAGTACTTC. Variable domain in full (rest from reference TRBV5-1 and TRBJ2-5): KAGVTQTPRYLIKTRGQQVTLSCSPISGHRSVSWYQQTPGQGLQFLFEYFSETQRNKGNFPGRFSGRQFSNSRSEMNVSTLELGDSALYLCASSLIPGGGPIQETQYFGPGTRLLVL.